Sequencing of this T cell receptor beta chain was carried out in a study of identical twins. V trimming: 0 bases; J trimming: 4 bases; junction bases outside the gene matches: 7. This CDR3 spans 15 amino acids. CDR1 and CDR2 (germline): DFQATT, SNEGSKA (reference sequence). About this clonotype itself: Its antigen is not identified.

MiXCR, applied by TCRdb to the 5' RACE reads, yields one record per CDR3 protein. The sample carries 500,000 to 600,000 distinct CDR3 sequences, under 25% recorded once. Study-level points and caveats: The presence of invariant MAIT and iNKT cells could partly confound analyses of zero-insertion sequences.

The same data also contributed to another study, on T cells expressing NK-cell markers. Per that paper: Anti-gamma-delta TCR antibody use in several experiments restricted sorting to alpha-beta TCR T cells. The CD3+CD56-NKG2C+ fraction of several donors was also led by these clonotypes. Whether expanded NKG2C+ T cell clones recognized HCMV stayed uncertain.

The sequence was collected from a woman under 30 in good health. Material: CD4+ T cells sorted from blood. The chain employs TRBV20-1 and TRBJ2-5; 8 nucleotides agree with TRBD2. The CDR3 DNA follows: TGCAGTGCTAGAGATCTGGCGGGGGGCCCAGAGACCCAGTACTTC. Its translation: CSARDLAGGPETQYF.